This TCR beta chain was found in a study of shared T cell receptors in the human thymus. Profiling relied on immunoSEQ multiplex PCR, and the TCRdb table lists in-frame clones only, not all of them. The sample yields about 660,000 clones, roughly 90% seen once. This CDR3 is built from 13 residues. Germline V gene sequence: CDR1 SGHTA, CDR2 FQGNSA. The ends were cut back, 7 bases at V and 5 bases at J, with 15 bases in the middle. This sample also appeared in a second study, on human thymus T cells. That study adds: Donation came from healthy Finnish infants having corrective surgery for congenital heart defects. Thymic tissue was derived from resections collected during corrective heart surgery. As related research reported, thymic repertoires overlapped highly among unrelated individuals.

The specimen was thymocytes. The receptor was derived from a boy less than two years old with a congenital heart defect. The chain carries TRBV7-2 and TRBJ2-7, with D tentatively TRBD1 (5 bases). This CDR3 reads CASTMGQGNEQYF. DNA for the CDR3: TGTGCCAGCACCATGGGGCAGGGCAACGAGCAGTACTTC.